The 12 T cell receptor beta chains given below trace back to one sample, sequenced in a study of blood T cell repertoires in COVID-19. Assay: immunoSEQ multiplex PCR; the TCRdb copy retains only in-frame clones and omits some. The profile shows about 200,000 clones, 65% to 90% of them singletons. The sample comprised peripheral blood. The receptor set was obtained from a human donor in a cohort sampled during active COVID-19.

V and J are TRBV18 and TRBJ1-5; possibly TRBD1 for D (5 bases). This CDR3 contains 12 residues. V shed 4 bases and J shed 12 bases, with 13 bases lying between them. The germline CDR1 and CDR2 sequences are KGHSH and LQKENI. The CDR3 nucleotides read TGTGCCAGCTCACTAGGTTCGGGGGACCAGCATTTT. Amino acids: CASSLGSGDQHF.

This chain links TRBV7-6 with TRBJ2-5; maybe TRBD2 (6 bases). Per germline, CDR1 SGHVS and CDR2 FNYEAQ. The ends were cut back, 4 bases at V and 2 bases at J, with 11 bases in the middle. The CDR3 spans 14 residues. CDR3 in amino acids: CASSSAGQQETQYF. The CDR3 nucleotides are TGTGCCAGCAGCTCGGCGGGGCAGCAAGAGACCCAGTACTTC.

The chain combines TRBV5-4 with TRBJ2-7; TRBD1 aligns across 8 bases. This CDR3 comprises 15 residues. V lost 5 bases, J lost 6 bases, and 13 bases stayed unmatched. CDR1 and CDR2 (germline): SGHNT, YYREEE (reference sequence). This CDR3 is CASSVPGQEAREQYF. The CDR3, as DNA: TGTGCCAGCAGTGTTCCGGGACAGGAGGCTCGCGAGCAGTACTTC.

The J gene is TRBJ1-2, the V gene TRBV28; D perhaps matches TRBD1 (5 bases). Germline V gene data show CDR1 as MDHEN and CDR2 as SYDVKM. With 7 bases removed from V and 5 bases from J, the gap between germline ends came to 11 bases. The CDR3 length is 12 residues. The CDR3 loop reads CASNRDRYGYTF. CDR3 DNA sequence: TGTGCCAGCAATCGAGACAGATATGGCTACACCTTC.

The chain has TRBV19 and TRBJ1-2, with 7 bases aligning to TRBD1. The CDR3 is 14 residues long. The germline V gene encodes CDR1 LNHDA and CDR2 SQIVND (reference sequence). Trimming cost V 5 bases and J 4 bases; bases outside gene matches: 7. The CDR3 DNA is TGTGCCAGTAGTCTCTCGACAGGGATCTATGGCTACACCTTC. Translation: CASSLSTGIYGYTF.

The rearrangement links TRBV4-2 to TRBJ2-7; 9 nucleotides align to TRBD1. Germline values: CDR1 LGHNA, CDR2 YNFKEQ. The CDR3 spans 16 residues. Trimming removed 2 bases from V and 2 bases from J; junction bases left unmatched: 7. CDR3 loop: CASSQLPGQGTYEQYF. Written as DNA, the CDR3 is TGTGCCAGCAGCCAACTACCGGGACAGGGAACCTACGAGCAGTACTTC.

This chain joins TRBV27 and TRBJ2-7, with TRBD1 matching 7 bases. This CDR3 has 14 amino acids. Germline trimming cut 1 base from V and 2 bases from J; bases unmatched to any gene: 2. CDR1 is MNHEY, CDR2 SMNVEV, per germline (reference sequence). As DNA, the CDR3 is TGTGCCAGCAGTTTATTGGGACAGACCTACGAGCAGTACTTC. Translating gives CASSLLGQTYEQYF.

This clone was picked up many times. V and J are TRBV27 and TRBJ2-7; D is undetermined. From germline, CDR1 is MNHEY and CDR2 SMNVEV (reference sequence). The V gene lost 6 bases and the J gene lost 5 bases, with 17 bases spanning the gap. The CDR3 sequence is 14 residues long. The CDR3 region has the DNA TGTGCCAGCAGGGAGACGGCTATCCGGGACGAGCAGTACTTC. Translated, it gives CASRETAIRDEQYF.

CDR3 nucleotide sequence: TGTGCCAGCACCATACGTAGCGGGAGGTACGAGCAGTACTTC. It specifies CASTIRSGRYEQYF. V and J are TRBV28 and TRBJ2-7, with 10 bases that match TRBD2. The germline V gene encodes CDR1 MDHEN and CDR2 SYDVKM. The CDR3 has 14 amino acids. Unmatched junction bases numbered 7, after V lost 7 bases and J lost 4 bases.

This clone was observed a few times. DNA of the CDR3: TGTGCCAGCAGTTCCTGGACAGGGGGCAGCCAGCCCCAGCATTTT. Translating it yields CASSSWTGGSQPQHF. This rearrangement joins TRBV27 to TRBJ1-5; 11 bases fit TRBD1. The length of the CDR3 is 15 residues. The germline CDR1 and CDR2 sequences are MNHEY and SMNVEV (reference sequence). With 4 bases clipped from V and 7 bases from J, the junction kept 6 bases outside the gene matches.

The chain links TRBV28 to TRBJ1-5; D not resolved. The germline V gene encodes CDR1 MDHEN and CDR2 SYDVKM. V was cut by 7 bases and J by 5 bases, with 24 bases left in between. CDR3 length equals 17 residues. The CDR3 loop is CASTHPMPKESDQPQHF. CDR3 bases: TGTGCCAGCACCCATCCAATGCCGAAAGAATCGGATCAGCCCCAGCATTTT.

The V and J genes are TRBV4-2 and TRBJ2-3; D is perhaps TRBD2 (6 bases). This CDR3 has 16 amino acids. Looked up from germline, CDR1 is LGHNA and CDR2 is YNFKEQ. V was clipped by 1 base and J by 2 bases, with 13 bases between them. The CDR3 is CASSQGLAPSTDTQYF. CDR3 DNA: TGTGCCAGCAGCCAAGGGCTAGCGCCGTCCACAGATACGCAGTATTTT.